Listed below are T cell receptor beta chains from one sample, sequenced in a study of early stage breast cancer tumors. Some clones are missing from TCRdb's copy, which holds only in-frame ones; the method was immunoSEQ multiplex PCR. The data show 65,000 to 75,000 clones, 65% to 85% seen once. The specimen sequenced was blood. The receptor set was obtained from a person aged 40 to 49 with breast cancer. The CDR3 runs from the conserved cysteine through the conserved F or W. A D gene is named only where the DNA matches it firmly. Clone size is stated in some rows and not others, as once, few, many or a class when expanded.

>TRBJ2-3|TRBD1|TRBV29-1|-
TGCAGCGCTCGAACGGGACAGGGAGATACGCAGTATTTT
CSARTGQGDTQYF
>TRBJ1-2|-|TRBV27|-
TGTGCCAGCACGGGGGGTGATGGCTACACCTTC
CASTGGDGYTF
>TRBJ2-6|TRBD1|TRBV2|-
TGTGCCAGCAGTGGACAACACAGGGGGTCTAGCTCTGGGGCCAACGTCCTGACTTTC
CASSGQHRGSSSGANVLTF
>TRBJ2-7|-|TRBV29-1|-
TGCAGCGTTGAAAAGGGAGGACGAGACGAGCAGTACTTC
CSVEKGGRDEQYF
>TRBJ1-1|-|TRBV5-1|few
TGCGCCAGCAACGCCACGAGGCGCACTGAAGCTTTCTTT
CASNATRRTEAFF
>TRBJ2-1|TRBD1|TRBV19|-
TGTGCCAGTACAAACAGGGGAGCATACAATGAGCAGTTCTTC
CASTNRGAYNEQFF
>TRBJ2-5|TRBD2|TRBV11-2|-
TGTGCCAGCAGTCTAGCGGGAGGAGGTGAGACCCAGTACTTC
CASSLAGGGETQYF
>TRBJ2-1|-|TRBV5-1|few
TGCGCCAGCAGTCCGGGGGTACCCCGCCTCTACAATGAGCAGTTCTTC
CASSPGVPRLYNEQFF
>TRBJ2-4|-|TRBV18|-
TGTGCCAGCTCCCCCCCGAGCCAAAGCGCCAAAAACATTCAGTACTTC
CASSPPSQSAKNIQYF
>TRBJ2-2|-|TRBV7-8|once
TGTGCCAGCAGCTTAGGGGGGTTCGCCCCCGGGGAGCTGTTTTTT
CASSLGGFAPGELFF
>TRBJ2-3|TRBD2|TRBV7-3|-
TGTGCCAGCAGCTTAAATAGCGGGACCCCAGATACGCAGTATTTT
CASSLNSGTPDTQYF
>TRBJ2-3|-|TRBV6-1|-
TGTGCCAGCAGGATTGGGGGCACAGATACGCAGTATTTT
CASRIGGTDTQYF
>TRBJ2-2|TRBD2|TRBV29-1|-
TGCAGCGTGCAGACTAGCGGGAAGCCCGGGGAGCTGTTTTTT
CSVQTSGKPGELFF
>TRBJ2-7|-|TRBV7-9|-
TGTGCCAGCAGCTTCCAGGGGGGGAGCTCCTACGAGCAGTACTTC
CASSFQGGSSYEQYF
>TRBJ2-1|-|TRBV27|-
TGTGCCAGCAGCAACCCACTCGTCCCTGAGCAGTTCTTC
CASSNPLVPEQFF
>TRBJ2-3|-|TRBV6-4|medium-sized
TGTGCCAGCAGCGTCGGAGGGCAGGGCACAGATACGCAGTATTTT
CASSVGGQGTDTQYF
>TRBJ2-7|TRBD2|TRBV6-5|-
TGTGCCAGCAGTTACGGGGGGGAGCGCTACGAGCAGTACTTC
CASSYGGERYEQYF
>TRBJ2-7|-|TRBV7-2|-
TGTGCCAGCAGCTTAGAAACGGGGAACCACGAGCAGTACTTC
CASSLETGNHEQYF
>TRBJ1-1|-|TRBV19|once
TGTGCCAGTAGTATAGATTTGAGGGGGAGGACTGAAGCTTTCTTT
CASSIDLRGRTEAFF
>TRBJ1-1|-|TRBV28|-
TGTGCCGGATTTGCAAGGGAGAGCACTGAAGCTTTCTTT
CAGFARESTEAFF
>TRBJ2-7|-|TRBV2|-
TGTGCCAGCAGTGAAGGCCAGGACTACTACTACTACGAGCAGTACTTC
CASSEGQDYYYYEQYF
>TRBJ2-7|TRBD2|TRBV11-2|-
TGTGCCAGCAGCTTAGATGGTGGGGGACTAGTGGAAAAGCAGTACTTC
CASSLDGGGLVEKQYF
>TRBJ1-1|-|TRBV19|-
TGTGCCAGTGGTTTCGACATGAGTTTGAACACTGAAGCTTTCTTT
CASGFDMSLNTEAFF
>TRBJ2-7|TRBD1|TRBV28|-
TGTGCCAGCAGTGCGCCGGGACAGGGCTCCTACGAGCAGTACTTC
CASSAPGQGSYEQYF
>TRBJ1-1|-|TRBV6-4|-
TGTGCCAGCAGTGACTCGTGGGGAATTTGGGCAGCGAACACTGAAGCTTTCTTT
CASSDSWGIWAANTEAFF
>TRBJ2-3|-|TRBV5-1|-
TGCGCCAGCAGCCCCCAGGGTAGCCCAGATACGCAGTATTTT
CASSPQGSPDTQYF
>TRBJ1-1|-|TRBV6-5|-
TGTGCCAGCAGTTACTGGGCAGGGGCAATCACTGAAGCTTTCTTT
CASSYWAGAITEAFF
>TRBJ2-1|TRBD1|TRBV11-3|-
TGTGCCAGCAGCTTAGATGGGGCAGGGGGCTGGAATGAGCAGTTCTTC
CASSLDGAGGWNEQFF
>TRBJ1-4|-|TRBV10-1|-
TGCGCCAGCAGTGAGTCGGGCGGGAATGAAAAACTGTTTTTT
CASSESGGNEKLFF
>TRBJ2-3|TRBD2|TRBV7-9|once
TGTGCCAGCAGCCCCCTGGAGACTAGCGGGAGCCGAATAGCAGATACGCAGTATTTT
CASSPLETSGSRIADTQYF
>TRBJ2-4|-|TRBV7-9|-
TGTGCCAGCAGCTCAGGGGCAGCCAAAAACATTCAGTACTTC
CASSSGAAKNIQYF
>TRBJ2-7|TRBD2|TRBV11-2|-
TGTGCCAGCAGCTTAGCTAGCGGGAGCGCCTACGAGCAGTACTTC
CASSLASGSAYEQYF
>TRBJ2-1|-|TRBV18|-
TGTGCCAGCTCACCGTCGTGGGATGAGCAGTTCTTC
CASSPSWDEQFF
>TRBJ2-5|TRBD2|TRBV6-6|-
TGTGCCTCCCACGTAGCGGGAGGGATGGAGACCCAGTACTTC
CASHVAGGMETQYF
>TRBJ2-1|-|TRBV18|-
TGTGCCAGCACGACTAGCAGGGGGAACAATGAGCAGTTCTTC
CASTTSRGNNEQFF
>TRBJ2-1|TRBD2|TRBV5-4|-
TGTGCCAGCAGCAGACGACTAGCGCTGATAAATGAGCAGTTCTTC
CASSRRLALINEQFF
>TRBJ1-1|-|TRBV5-4|-
TGTGCCAGCAGCTTGCCTCCCGGAAAAGCCACTGAAGCTTTCTTT
CASSLPPGKATEAFF
>TRBJ2-1|TRBD2|TRBV2|-
TGTGCCAGCAGCCCTCGACTAGCCCATGAGCAGTTCTTC
CASSPRLAHEQFF
>TRBJ2-7|-|TRBV7-2|once
TGTGCCAGCAGCTTAGGCGGGATAAGGGATTTCGAGCAGTACTTC
CASSLGGIRDFEQYF
>TRBJ2-7|TRBD2|TRBV6-1|once
TGTGCCAGCAGTGAAGCCATAGGGCTAGCGGGATTATACTACGAGCAGTACTTC
CASSEAIGLAGLYYEQYF
>TRBJ1-5|-|TRBV19|-
TGTGCCAGTAGTATAGGCAAGCAGGGCAATCAGCCCCAGCATTTT
CASSIGKQGNQPQHF
>TRBJ1-1|TRBD1|TRBV6-5|-
TGTGCCAGCAGTTGGGGGGACAGGATGAACACTGAAGCTTTCTTT
CASSWGDRMNTEAFF
>TRBJ2-1|TRBD2|TRBV11-2|few
TGTGCCAGCAGCCCCAGGACTAGCGGGTCATACAATGAGCAGTTCTTC
CASSPRTSGSYNEQFF
>TRBJ1-5|-|TRBV10-2|-
TGCGCCAGCACCGGGATTGGCAATCAGCCCCAGCATTTT
CASTGIGNQPQHF
>TRBJ2-3|TRBD2|TRBV28|-
TGTGCCAGCATGGGGTCAGGACTAGCGGCTTTAGGGGATACGCAGTATTTT
CASMGSGLAALGDTQYF